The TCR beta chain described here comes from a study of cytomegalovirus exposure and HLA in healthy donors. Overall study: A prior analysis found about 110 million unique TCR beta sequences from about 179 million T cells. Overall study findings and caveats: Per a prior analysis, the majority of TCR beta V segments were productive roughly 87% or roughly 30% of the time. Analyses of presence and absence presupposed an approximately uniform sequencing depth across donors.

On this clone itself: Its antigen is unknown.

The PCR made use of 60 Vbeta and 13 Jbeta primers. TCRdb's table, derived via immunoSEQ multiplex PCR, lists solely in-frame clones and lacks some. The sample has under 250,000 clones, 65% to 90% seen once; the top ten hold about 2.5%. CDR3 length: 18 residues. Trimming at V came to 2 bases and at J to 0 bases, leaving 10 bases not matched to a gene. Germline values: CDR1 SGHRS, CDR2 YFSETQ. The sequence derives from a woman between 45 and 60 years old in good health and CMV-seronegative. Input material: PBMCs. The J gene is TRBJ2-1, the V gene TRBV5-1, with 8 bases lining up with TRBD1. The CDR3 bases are TGCGCCAGCAGCTTTGGGCAGGGGGCGGGCAGCTCCTACAATGAGCAGTTCTTC. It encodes CASSFGQGAGSSYNEQFF.